This passage covers 26 T cell receptor beta chains from one sample sequenced in a study of blood T cell repertoires in COVID-19. Sequencing used immunoSEQ multiplex PCR; TCRdb keeps in-frame clones, though not all of them. The sample has roughly 140,000 clones, around four fifths seen once. Sequenced sample: peripheral blood. The origin of the receptors is a woman aged 40-49 years with active or convalescent COVID-19.

The chain has TRBV5-1 and TRBJ2-6, with TRBD1 matching 7 bases. V shed 5 bases and J 0 bases; nucleotides not matched to a gene: 5. CDR3 length: 16 residues. Germline CDR1 reads SGHRS; CDR2 reads YFSETQ. The CDR3 nucleotides are TGCGCCAGCAGTCCGGGACAGAGCTCTGGGGCCAACGTCCTGACTTTC. It codes for CASSPGQSSGANVLTF.

This chain connects TRBV11-3 to TRBJ2-2; the match to TRBD1 covers 8 bases. The J segment lost 5 bases and the V segment lost 6 bases, leaving 8 bases of the junction unmatched. The germline CDR1 and CDR2 sequences are SGHNT and YENEEA. The CDR3 is 15 residues long. DNA of the CDR3: TGTGCCAGCAGGGGCGTTACAGGGGGTACCGGGGAGCTGTTTTTT. This codes for CASRGVTGGTGELFF.

This rearrangement joins TRBV7-7 to TRBJ2-1; the match to TRBD2 covers 9 bases. Unmatched junction bases numbered 13, after V lost 1 base and J lost 3 bases. Germline CDR1 is SSHAT and CDR2 is FNYEAQ (reference sequence). CDR3 size: 19 residues. The CDR3 protein is CASSLGSLAGEDYYNEQFF. The CDR3 DNA sequence: TGTGCCAGCAGCTTAGGGTCGTTAGCGGGAGAGGACTACTACAATGAGCAGTTCTTC.

The gene calls are TRBV6-4 and TRBJ1-3, with a weak D call TRBD1 (5 bases). V was trimmed by 7 bases and J by 0 bases, leaving 10 bases between them. The CDR3 runs 14 residues. Germline V lookup: CDR1 MRHNA, CDR2 SNTAGT. CDR3: CASKGGGSGNTIYF. CDR3 coding DNA: TGTGCCAGCAAGGGCGGGGGCTCTGGAAACACCATATATTTT.

The chain uses TRBV7-2 and TRBJ2-1, with a possible D match to TRBD2 (5 bases). The V gene's germline CDR1 is SGHTA and CDR2 FQGNSA. V lost 3 bases to trimming and J lost 1 base, with 7 bases between them. The length of the CDR3 is 14 residues. The CDR3 bases are TGTGCCAGCAGCTTCGGGATATCCTACAATGAGCAGTTCTTC. It is translated as CASSFGISYNEQFF.

The genes are TRBV6-5 and TRBJ2-1; D might be TRBD2 (6 bases). V lost 2 bases and J lost 7, with 12 bases in between. This CDR3 is 14 amino acids long. The germline V gene has CDR1 MNHEY and CDR2 SVGAGI. The CDR3 is CASSYPGRENEQFF. Here the CDR3 DNA reads TGTGCCAGCAGTTACCCAGGGCGGGAAAATGAGCAGTTCTTC.

The chain links TRBV18 to TRBJ2-5; 8 nucleotides match TRBD1. The CDR3 runs to 14 residues. The J segment lost 4 bases and the V segment lost 3 bases, leaving 4 bases of the junction unmatched. The V gene's germline CDR1 is KGHSH and CDR2 LQKENI. CDR3 residues: CASSPLGQGETQYF. For the CDR3, the DNA is TGTGCCAGCTCACCCTTAGGACAGGGAGAGACCCAGTACTTC.

V usage is TRBV5-4 and J usage is TRBJ2-7; D perhaps matches TRBD2 (6 bases). Germline V CDR1 and CDR2: SGHNT, YYREEE (reference sequence). Deletions cut 3 bases from V and 1 base from J, with 11 bases between. The CDR3 contains 14 residues. The DNA of the CDR3 is TGTGCCAGCAGCTCATATAGCGGTTCCTACGAGCAGTACTTC. Encoded protein: CASSSYSGSYEQYF.

This clone has only one observation. The rearrangement uses TRBV6-6 and TRBJ1-2; the D is unclear. In germline, CDR1 is MNHNY, CDR2 SVGAGI (reference sequence). The CDR3 totals 12 residues. V was pared by 2 bases and J by 2 bases, with 3 bases between. The CDR3 spells CASSYPNYGYTF. CDR3 sequence (DNA): TGTGCCAGCAGTTACCCGAACTATGGCTACACCTTC.

The chain combines TRBV28 with TRBJ1-1, with 9 bases aligning to TRBD1. CDR1 and CDR2 from the germline V gene are MDHEN and SYDVKM. CDR3 length equals 12 residues. V trimming: 5 bases; J trimming: 10 bases; junction bases outside the gene matches: 5. DNA of the CDR3: TGTGCCAGCAGTCCGGGACAGGGTAGAGCTTTCTTT. This translates into CASSPGQGRAFF.

The V call is TRBV5-1, the J call TRBJ2-5, with TRBD2 as a possible D gene (5 bases). From germline, CDR1 is SGHRS and CDR2 YFSETQ. The CDR3 loop spans 17 amino acids. V was clipped by 4 bases and J by 1 base, with 20 bases between them. The CDR3 nucleotides are TGCGCCAGCAGCCCTACCCGCCGCGGGTCCACCCAAGAGACCCAGTACTTC. It codes for CASSPTRRGSTQETQYF.

The genes are TRBV19 and TRBJ2-1, with 10 bases aligning to TRBD2. Germline V gene sequence: CDR1 LNHDA, CDR2 SQIVND (reference sequence). The CDR3 has 17 residues. Trimming removed 5 bases from V and 9 bases from J; junction bases left unmatched: 16. In nucleotides, the CDR3 is TGTGCCAGTAGTCGGGCGAATAAGCGGGAGGGCCTTGGTGAGCAGTTCTTC. Translated: CASSRANKREGLGEQFF.

The V call is TRBV28, the J call TRBJ1-2; 7 positions agree with TRBD1. V lost 2 bases to trimming and J lost 4 bases; unmatched junction nucleotides: 7. CDR3 size: 15 residues. The germline V gene encodes CDR1 MDHEN and CDR2 SYDVKM. CDR3: CASSLRDSSFYGYTF. The DNA of the CDR3 is TGTGCCAGCAGTTTACGGGACAGCTCTTTCTATGGCTACACCTTC.

The genes are TRBV28 and TRBJ1-5; D perhaps matches TRBD1 (5 bases). CDR1 is MDHEN, CDR2 SYDVKM, per germline. CDR3 length equals 15 residues. Trimming shortened V by 5 bases and J by 2 bases, and 13 bases separated the two germline ends. The CDR3 region is CASSPKGFGNQPQHF. CDR3 nucleotides: TGTGCCAGCAGTCCTAAGGGGTTCGGCAATCAGCCCCAGCATTTT.

V is TRBV20-1 and J is TRBJ1-2; D gene ambiguous. Germline-derived CDR1 and CDR2 are DFQATT and SNEGSKA (reference sequence). V shed 3 bases and J shed 6 bases, with 8 bases lying between them. The CDR3 covers 11 residues. The CDR3 region is CSARSVDGYTF. The CDR3 nucleotides are TGCAGTGCTAGGTCCGTAGATGGCTACACCTTC.

The V call is TRBV16, the J call TRBJ1-2; possibly TRBD1 for D (6 bases). The CDR3 is 14 residues long. Germline CDR1 is KGHSY and CDR2 is FQNENV. V shed 0 bases and J shed 4 bases, with 9 bases lying between them. The DNA for the CDR3 is TGTGCCAGCAGCCAATCGCCAGGGGCCTATGGCTACACCTTC. Translation gives CASSQSPGAYGYTF.

This chain joins TRBV28 and TRBJ2-7; D is ambiguous. Germline V lookup: CDR1 MDHEN, CDR2 SYDVKM. This CDR3 is built from 12 residues. V lost 2 bases to trimming and J lost 6 bases, with 8 bases between them. The chain's CDR3 is CASSLVSREQYF. In nucleotides, the CDR3 is TGTGCCAGCAGTTTAGTTAGCCGCGAGCAGTACTTC.

The V gene is TRBV5-1, the J gene TRBJ2-5, with D tentatively TRBD1 (7 bases). V was pared by 7 bases and J by 4 bases, with 14 bases between. The germline V gene encodes CDR1 SGHRS and CDR2 YFSETQ. This CDR3 comprises 13 residues. The CDR3: CASSRGDGETQYF. DNA of the CDR3: TGCGCCAGCTCCAGGGGGGACGGAGAGACCCAGTACTTC.

The chain has TRBV5-5 and TRBJ1-5; 9 bases align to TRBD1. CDR1 is SGHKS, CDR2 YYEKEE, per germline (reference sequence). The V and J ends lost 4 bases and 3 bases, in that order; junction bases with no gene match: 5. CDR3 length: 15 residues. CDR3: CASSQTGGINQPQHF. CDR3 coding DNA: TGTGCCAGCAGCCAGACAGGGGGAATCAATCAGCCCCAGCATTTT.

J is TRBJ1-2 and V is TRBV7-9, with D possibly being TRBD1 (6 bases). Germline V gene sequence: CDR1 SEHNR, CDR2 FQNEAQ (reference sequence). CDR3 size: 15 residues. The V end lost 0 bases, the J end lost 6 bases, and 14 bases lay between the germline ends. CDR3 residues: CASSLALRAGDGYTF. The DNA for the CDR3 is TGTGCCAGCAGCTTAGCGCTTAGGGCAGGGGATGGCTACACCTTC.

This chain links TRBV18 with TRBJ1-1, with 7 positions matching TRBD1. Germline V gene data show CDR1 as KGHSH and CDR2 as LQKENI. CDR3 size: 15 residues. Trimming took 4 bases from V and 6 from J; bases not matched to a gene: 11. In DNA form, the CDR3 reads TGTGCCAGCTCACGGGACAGAAATGCTCTCCCTGAAGCTTTCTTT. Translation gives CASSRDRNALPEAFF.

CDR3 sequence reads: CASSFREGLTEAFF. The DNA for the CDR3 is TGCGCCAGCAGCTTTAGGGAGGGGTTAACTGAAGCTTTCTTT. V and J are TRBV5-1 and TRBJ1-1; a weak D match, TRBD1 (5 bases). The germline V gene encodes CDR1 SGHRS and CDR2 YFSETQ. The CDR3 has 14 amino acids. V was pared by 2 bases and J by 5 bases, with 13 bases between.

The chain couples TRBV7-2 to TRBJ1-1; 9 positions match TRBD1. In germline, CDR1 is SGHTA, CDR2 FQGNSA. The CDR3 extends over 15 amino acids. V was pared by 1 base and J by 5 bases, with 5 bases of the junction left unmatched. The CDR3 loop is CASSLGDREVTEAFF. As DNA, the CDR3 is TGTGCCAGCAGCTTAGGGGACAGGGAGGTTACTGAAGCTTTCTTT.

This chain joins TRBV19 and TRBJ1-5, with 9 positions matching TRBD1. The germline gives CDR1 LNHDA, CDR2 SQIVND (reference sequence). Trimming took 7 bases from V and 7 from J; bases not matched to a gene: 14. This CDR3 has 16 amino acids. CDR3 region: CASTDTGTGIRQPQHF. The CDR3 DNA sequence: TGTGCCAGTACCGACACCGGGACAGGGATCCGGCAGCCCCAGCATTTT. Together with reference TRBV19 and TRBJ1-5, the CDR3 gives the full variable domain: DGGITQSPKYLFRKEGQNVTLSCEQNLNHDAMYWYRQDPGQGLRLIYYSQIVNDFQKGDIAEGYSVSREKKESFPLTVTSAQKNPTAFYLCASTDTGTGIRQPQHFGDGTRLSIL.

This chain uses TRBV27 with TRBJ2-7, with D possibly being TRBD1 (5 bases). V was clipped by 6 bases and J by 3 bases, with 12 bases between them. The CDR3 consists of 13 residues. Germline CDR1 is MNHEY and CDR2 is SMNVEV (reference sequence). The CDR3 sequence: CASRRLQGYEQYF. The CDR3 DNA reads TGTGCCAGCAGGAGACTCCAGGGCTACGAGCAGTACTTC.

This chain joins TRBV14 and TRBJ1-5; unclear D gene. This CDR3 is 15 amino acids long. V gave up 3 bases and J gave up 4 bases, with 13 bases separating them. Germline CDR1 SGHDN, CDR2 FVKESK. The CDR3 coding sequence is TGTGCCAGCAGCCAGACACCTCACCCAAATCAGCCCCAGCATTTT. As protein: CASSQTPHPNQPQHF.